Detailed here is one T cell receptor beta chain. This specimen belongs to a study of blood T cell repertoires in COVID-19. About the research overall: Acute and convalescent COVID-19 specimens originated in the United States, Italy and Spain.

Trimming removed 1 base from V and 2 bases from J, with 6 bases in between. CDR3 length: 13 residues. Germline lookup yields CDR1 MNHNS and CDR2 SASEGT. In the authors' methods: Quantification of nucleated cells was approximated via reference gene primer amplification. Data came from immunoSEQ multiplex PCR; TCRdb stores just in-frame clones and leaves some out. V and J calls plus clone size are reproduced from that table; the DNA served to infer D and trimming. The sample has about 170,000 clones, around four fifths seen once. Sample: PBMCs or T cells enriched from blood (not recorded which). The clonotype originates from a woman aged 50 to 65 in a cohort exposed to, infected with or recovered from COVID-19 (not recorded which). The chain couples TRBV6-1 to TRBJ2-7; possible D gene TRBD1, 6 bases. In nucleotides, the CDR3 is TGTGCCAGCAGTGAAGGGACAGCCTACGAGCAGTACTTC. Translating it yields CASSEGTAYEQYF.